These T cell receptor beta chains were read from a single sample in a study of blood T cells in healthy people across ages. MiXCR, applied by TCRdb to the 5' RACE reads, yields one record per CDR3 protein. The profile shows 650,000 to 800,000 distinct CDR3 sequences, around 42% of them singletons. The sequenced sample consisted of blood. The receptors shown here come from a man aged 55 to 69 in good health. The CDR3 runs from the conserved cysteine through the conserved F or W. A D gene is named only where the DNA matches it firmly. Clone size is stated in some rows and not others, as once, few, many or a class when expanded.

d_call	clone_size	v_call	j_call	cdr3_nt	cdr3_aa
TRBD1	.	TRBV18	TRBJ1-2	TGTGCCAGCTCACCCAACACAGGGGACAACTATGGCTACACCTTC	CASSPNTGDNYGYTF
TRBD2	.	TRBV9	TRBJ2-1	TGTGCCAGCAGTGACCAGCGGGGGGTCAATGAGCAGTTCTTC	CASSDQRGVNEQFF
.	.	TRBV20-1	TRBJ2-5	TGCAGTGCTAGAGATCCCCTTAGCGGTCCCCTTCAAGAGACCCAGTACTTC	CSARDPLSGPLQETQYF
TRBD1	few	TRBV10-3	TRBJ2-1	TGTGCCATCAGTGAGTCGGGACAGTACAATGAGCAGTTCTTC	CAISESGQYNEQFF
.	many	TRBV20-1	TRBJ2-5	TGCAGTGCTAGAGGTTGGACTGACGAGACCCAGTACTTC	CSARGWTDETQYF
.	.	TRBV7-8	TRBJ1-6	TGTGCCAACAGCTTAGGTCAGGGGCACAATTCACCCCTCCACTTT	CANSLGQGHNSPLHF
.	.	TRBV3-1	TRBJ2-5	TGTGCCAGCAGCCAAGACGGCTATTGGGAGACCCAGTACTTC	CASSQDGYWETQYF
.	once	TRBV5-1	TRBJ2-1	TGCGCCAGCAGCTTGGCTCCGGGGCCCAATGAGCAGTTCTTC	CASSLAPGPNEQFF
.	few	TRBV5-1	TRBJ2-7	TGCGCCAGCAGCTTGCTGGGACAAGTCTTCTACGAGCAGTACTTC	CASSLLGQVFYEQYF
.	.	TRBV11-2	TRBJ1-1	TGTGCCAGCAGCACCGGGACGGCCCTGGCGGCTTTCTTT	CASSTGTALAAFF
.	few	TRBV6-2/TRBV6-3	TRBJ2-2	TGTGCCAGCAGAAGGGAGGGGGGGCTGTTGAACACCGGGGAGCTGTTTTTT	CASRREGGLLNTGELFF
.	few	TRBV13	TRBJ1-2	TGTGCCAGCAGCACCCTCGGGGGGGTTAGGGACGATTATGGCTACACCTTC	CASSTLGGVRDDYGYTF
TRBD2	.	TRBV28	TRBJ2-1	TGTGCCAGCAGAGCGGGGGGCTCCTACAATGAGCAGTTCTTC	CASRAGGSYNEQFF
TRBD2	.	TRBV4-1	TRBJ2-1	TGCGCCAGCAGCCAAGGGCGTTGGGGCGGGGGGTGGAATGAGCAGTTCTTC	CASSQGRWGGGWNEQFF
.	.	TRBV7-8	TRBJ2-3	TGTGCCAGCAGAACAACAGGAGAACGCACAGATACGCAGTATTTT	CASRTTGERTDTQYF
TRBD1	.	TRBV5-1	TRBJ2-4	TGCGCCAGCAGCTTGGGTGCAGGGGGAGATCAAAACATTCAGTACTTC	CASSLGAGGDQNIQYF
.	.	TRBV3-1	TRBJ2-1	TGTGCCAGCAGCCACAGGGGGGGGGGCAATGAGCAGTTCTTC	CASSHRGGGNEQFF
.	.	TRBV6-6	TRBJ2-2	TGTGCCAGCAGTTACTCGAGGATCAACACCGGGGAGCTGTTTTTT	CASSYSRINTGELFF
.	few	TRBV2	TRBJ2-7	TGTGCCAGCTGGGGGGTCGAGGCCCCTACCTACGAGCAGTACTTC	CASWGVEAPTYEQYF
TRBD1	.	TRBV20-1	TRBJ1-1	TGCAGTGCTGACTCACGGACAGGGGCGAACACTGAAGCTTTCTTT	CSADSRTGANTEAFF